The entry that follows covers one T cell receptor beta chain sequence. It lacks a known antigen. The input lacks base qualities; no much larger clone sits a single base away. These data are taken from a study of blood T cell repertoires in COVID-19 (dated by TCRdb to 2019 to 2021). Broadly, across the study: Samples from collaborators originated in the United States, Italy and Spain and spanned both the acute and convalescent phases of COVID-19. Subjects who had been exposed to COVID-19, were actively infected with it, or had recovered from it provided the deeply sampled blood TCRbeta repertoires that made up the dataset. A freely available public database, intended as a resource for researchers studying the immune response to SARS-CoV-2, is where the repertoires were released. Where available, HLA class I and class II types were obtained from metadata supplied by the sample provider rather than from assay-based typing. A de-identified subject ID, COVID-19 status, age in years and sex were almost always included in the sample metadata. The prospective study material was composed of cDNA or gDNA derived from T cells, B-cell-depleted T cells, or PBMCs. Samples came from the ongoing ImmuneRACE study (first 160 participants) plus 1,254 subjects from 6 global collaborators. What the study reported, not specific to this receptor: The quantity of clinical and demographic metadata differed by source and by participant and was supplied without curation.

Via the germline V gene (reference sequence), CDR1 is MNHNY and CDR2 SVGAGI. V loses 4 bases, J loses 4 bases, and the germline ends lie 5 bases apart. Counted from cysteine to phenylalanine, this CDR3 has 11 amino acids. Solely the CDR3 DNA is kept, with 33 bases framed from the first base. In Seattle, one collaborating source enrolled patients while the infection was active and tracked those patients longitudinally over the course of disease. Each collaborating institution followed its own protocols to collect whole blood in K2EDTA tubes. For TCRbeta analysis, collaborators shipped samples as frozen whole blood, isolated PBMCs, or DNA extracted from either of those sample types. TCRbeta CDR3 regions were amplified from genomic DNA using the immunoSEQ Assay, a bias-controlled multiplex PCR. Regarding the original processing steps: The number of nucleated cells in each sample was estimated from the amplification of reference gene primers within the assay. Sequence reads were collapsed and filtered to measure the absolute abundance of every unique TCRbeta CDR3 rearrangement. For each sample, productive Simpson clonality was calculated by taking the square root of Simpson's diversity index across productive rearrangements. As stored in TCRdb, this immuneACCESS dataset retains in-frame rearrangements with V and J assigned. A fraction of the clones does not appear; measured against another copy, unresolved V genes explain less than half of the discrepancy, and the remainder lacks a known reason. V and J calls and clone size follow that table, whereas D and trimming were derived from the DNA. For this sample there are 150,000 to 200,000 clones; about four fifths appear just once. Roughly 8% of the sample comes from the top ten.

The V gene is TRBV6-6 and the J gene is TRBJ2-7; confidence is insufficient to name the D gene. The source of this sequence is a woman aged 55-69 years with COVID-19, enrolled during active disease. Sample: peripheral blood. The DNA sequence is TGTGCCAGCAGTTCATTGTACGAGCAGTACTTC. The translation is CASSSLYEQYF.